Listed below are T cell receptor beta chains from one sample, sequenced in a study of T cell changes during pregnancy in multiple sclerosis. Sequencing was performed with immunoSEQ multiplex PCR; in TCRdb, only in-frame clones are kept and a portion is missing. The sample carries about 79,000 clones, over 80% recorded once. Material: CD4+ T cells from peripheral blood mononuclear cells, obtained in the second trimester of pregnancy. Receptors originate from a female donor with multiple sclerosis, enrolled in a pregnancy study. Both conserved end residues are part of each CDR3. Fields, in order: J gene, D gene, V gene, CDR3 length, clone size, CDR3 DNA, CDR3 protein. The D gene is left open where the match is weak. Size is stated for part of the rows, as once, few or many counts, or as a class when the clone is expanded.

>TRBJ2-5|NA|TRBV18|13|NA
TGTGCCAGCTTACAGTCGCGTCTGGAGACCCAGTACTTC
CASLQSRLETQYF
>TRBJ1-4|NA|TRBV4-1|13|NA
TGCGCCAGCAGCCTGATGATCGGTGAAAAACTGTTTTTT
CASSLMIGEKLFF
>TRBJ2-2|NA|TRBV9|17|NA
TGTGCCAGCAGCGTTTCCCCCCCCCAGGGCTCCACCGGGGAGCTGTTTTTT
CASSVSPPQGSTGELFF
>TRBJ2-4|TRBD2|TRBV6-6|16|NA
TGTGCCAGCAGCCATGGAACCCGACTAGCGGTAAACATTCAGTACTTC
CASSHGTRLAVNIQYF
>TRBJ1-6|TRBD1|TRBV28|15|medium-sized
TGTGCCAGCAGTTTATGGACAGGGGACTATTCACCCCTCCACTTT
CASSLWTGDYSPLHF
>TRBJ1-2|TRBD1|TRBV5-1|16|NA
TGCGCCAGCAGCTCCCTTAAGACCGGGACAGGTTATGGCTACACCTTC
CASSSLKTGTGYGYTF
>TRBJ2-5|NA|TRBV18|12|NA
TGTGCCAGCTCACCGGTAGAGGAGACCCAGTACTTC
CASSPVEETQYF
>TRBJ2-2|TRBD1|TRBV29-1|13|NA
TGCAGCGTTTTGACAGGGTGGTCCGGGGAGCTGTTTTTT
CSVLTGWSGELFF
>TRBJ2-2|NA|TRBV2|13|NA
TGTGCCAGCAGGGGTCTAGACACCGGGGAGCTGTTTTTT
CASRGLDTGELFF
>TRBJ2-1|TRBD2|TRBV5-4|17|NA
TGTGCCAGCAGCTTGGGGTCTAGCGGGCCCCGGAACAATGAGCAGTTCTTC
CASSLGSSGPRNNEQFF
>TRBJ2-5|TRBD2|TRBV2|14|NA
TGTGCCAGCAGTTTAGCGGGGGGCATGGAGACCCAGTACTTC
CASSLAGGMETQYF
>TRBJ1-2|TRBD1|TRBV7-9|15|once
TGTGCCAGCAGCTTCGCTTTGGCAGGGGGGTATGGCTACACCTTC
CASSFALAGGYGYTF
>TRBJ2-7|TRBD1|TRBV19|15|NA
TGTGCCAGTAGTAATGACAGGGGAGGTCATTACGAGCAGTACTTC
CASSNDRGGHYEQYF
>TRBJ2-7|NA|TRBV11-2|11|NA
TGTGCCAGCAGCCCAAACTACGAGCAGTACTTC
CASSPNYEQYF
>TRBJ1-5|NA|TRBV7-8|15|NA
TGTGCCAGCAGCTTAGGGAGGCAGCCGAGTGGGCCCCAGCATTTT
CASSLGRQPSGPQHF
>TRBJ1-1|NA|TRBV4-1|18|NA
TGCGCCAGCAGCCAAGATATGAAACCGGGACAAAAAAGAATTGAAGCTTTCTTT
CASSQDMKPGQKRIEAFF
>TRBJ2-7|NA|TRBV29-1|14|NA
TGCAGCGCCCGAGTGGAGGGGAGCTCCTACGAGCAGTACTTC
CSARVEGSSYEQYF
>TRBJ2-7|TRBD1|TRBV13|15|NA
TGTGCCAGCAGCGAACAAGGGGGCTACTCCTACGAGCAGTACTTC
CASSEQGGYSYEQYF
>TRBJ1-2|TRBD1|TRBV19|16|NA
TGTGCCAGTATGGGTCCCGGGACAGGGGCCTTTGCTGGCTACACCTTC
CASMGPGTGAFAGYTF
>TRBJ2-2|TRBD1|TRBV6-1|12|NA
TGTGCCAGCAGTGAGGACAGGCGGGAGCTGTTTTTT
CASSEDRRELFF
>TRBJ2-3|NA|TRBV25-1|13|NA
TGTGCCAGCAGGGTTAGCGGCACAGATACGCAGTATTTT
CASRVSGTDTQYF
>TRBJ2-7|TRBD2|TRBV7-2|15|NA
TGTGCCAGCAGCTTAGGCGGGAGGGCCTCCTACGAGCAGTACTTC
CASSLGGRASYEQYF
>TRBJ2-3|NA|TRBV19|14|NA
TGTGCCAGTAGTGGAGGGACAGCGGGAGATACGCAGTATTTT
CASSGGTAGDTQYF
>TRBJ2-2|NA|TRBV27|13|NA
TGTGCCAGCCTTACGGGTAACACCGGGGAGCTGTTTTTT
CASLTGNTGELFF
>TRBJ1-2|NA|TRBV15|17|NA
TGTGCCACCAGCAGAGATAGGTTGGGGACAACGAACTATGGCTACACCTTC
CATSRDRLGTTNYGYTF
>TRBJ1-5|NA|TRBV2|13|NA
TGTGCCAGCAGGTACAGGGTCGGTCAGCCCCAGCATTTT
CASRYRVGQPQHF
>TRBJ1-3|NA|TRBV10-3|14|NA
TGTGCCATCAGCTTACAGGGAGCTGGAAACACCATATATTTT
CAISLQGAGNTIYF
>TRBJ2-1|TRBD1|TRBV30|15|NA
TGTGCCTGGAGTGTGAACAGGGGGCCCTACAATGAGCAGTTCTTC
CAWSVNRGPYNEQFF
>TRBJ2-2|NA|TRBV10-3|12|NA
TGTGCCATCAGCAGGGAGGCCGGGGAGCTGTTTTTT
CAISREAGELFF
>TRBJ1-2|TRBD1|TRBV5-1|12|NA
TGCGCCAGCAGCTCCGACAGGGTTGGCTACACCTTC
CASSSDRVGYTF
>TRBJ1-2|NA|TRBV28|13|NA
TGTGCCAGCAGGGCGACAGCTAACTATGGCTACACCTTC
CASRATANYGYTF
>TRBJ1-1|TRBD1|TRBV5-4|14|NA
TGTGCCAGCAGCTTGGAACAGGGGAACGCTGAAGCTTTCTTT
CASSLEQGNAEAFF
>TRBJ2-3|TRBD2|TRBV4-1|15|NA
TGCGCCAGCAGCCTTGGGACTAGCGGCACAGATACGCAGTATTTT
CASSLGTSGTDTQYF
>TRBJ2-7|NA|TRBV5-1|15|once
TGCGCCAGCAGCCCCCCTCTTGCAGGTCTCTACGAGCAGTACTTC
CASSPPLAGLYEQYF
>TRBJ1-2|TRBD1|TRBV18|15|few
TGTGCCAGCTCACCGGCCCAGGGGGGTCTCTATGGCTACACCTTC
CASSPAQGGLYGYTF
>TRBJ1-2|TRBD1|TRBV25-1|14|NA
TGTGCCAGCAGTGGCGGACAGGGTGCCTATGGCTACACCTTC
CASSGGQGAYGYTF
>TRBJ2-5|NA|TRBV9|15|NA
TGTGCCAGCAGCGTAGTTGGAGGGGCCCAAGAGACCCAGTACTTC
CASSVVGGAQETQYF
>TRBJ1-2|NA|TRBV18|16|once
TGTGCCAGCTCACCACTTTCCCGCAAGACTCTTTATGGCTACACCTTC
CASSPLSRKTLYGYTF
>TRBJ1-6|NA|TRBV28|16|NA
TGTGCCAGCAGTTTATTTAGGGGGGGCGCGGGGTCACCCCTCCACTTT
CASSLFRGGAGSPLHF
>TRBJ2-1|TRBD2|TRBV9|16|NA
TGTGCCAGCAGCTTAGAGGGGAAGCGGGGTTACAATGAGCAGTTCTTC
CASSLEGKRGYNEQFF
>TRBJ2-3|TRBD1|TRBV5-6|17|once
TGTGCCAGCAGCCCCGGACAGGGGAAGAGGGTCACAGATACGCAGTATTTT
CASSPGQGKRVTDTQYF